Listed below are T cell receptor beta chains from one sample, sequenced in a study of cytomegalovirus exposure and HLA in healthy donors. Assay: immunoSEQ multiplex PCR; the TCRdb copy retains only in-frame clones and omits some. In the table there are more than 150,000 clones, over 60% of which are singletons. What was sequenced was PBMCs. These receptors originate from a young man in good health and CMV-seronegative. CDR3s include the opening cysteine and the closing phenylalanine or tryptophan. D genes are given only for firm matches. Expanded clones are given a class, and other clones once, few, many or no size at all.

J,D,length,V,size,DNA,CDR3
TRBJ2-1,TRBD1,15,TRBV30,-,TGTGCCTGGGAACCCCCGGGACAGGGTTACAATGAGCAGTTCTTC,CAWEPPGQGYNEQFF
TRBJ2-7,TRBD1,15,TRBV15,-,TGTGCCACCAGCAGAGCCCGACAGGGGTGGTACGAGCAGTACTTC,CATSRARQGWYEQYF
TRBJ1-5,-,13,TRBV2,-,TGTGCCAGCAGGGAGGGAGGGGACCAGCCCCAGCATTTT,CASREGGDQPQHF
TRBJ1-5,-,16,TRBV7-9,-,TGTGCCAGCAGCTTAGAGCGGGGGATTAGCAATCAGCCCCAGCATTTT,CASSLERGISNQPQHF
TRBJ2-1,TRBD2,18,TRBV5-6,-,TGTGCCAGCAGCTTGCCTCCTGGAACTAGCGGGAGGGCCAATGAACAGTTCTTC,CASSLPPGTSGRANEQFF
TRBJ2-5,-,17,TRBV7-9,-,TGTGCCAGCAGCCAACAGGCGGGGGCGAGGAGGGTGGAGACCCAGTACTTC,CASSQQAGARRVETQYF
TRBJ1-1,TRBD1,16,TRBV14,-,TGTGCCAGCAGCCTAAAGACAGGGATCAAGAACACTGAAGCTTTCTTT,CASSLKTGIKNTEAFF
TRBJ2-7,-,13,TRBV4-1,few,TGCGCCAGCAGCCACCCCAGGGGCGACGAGCAGTACTTC,CASSHPRGDEQYF
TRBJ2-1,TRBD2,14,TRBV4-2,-,TGTGCCAGCAGCCATCCCAGCGGGAACAATGAGCAGTTCTTC,CASSHPSGNNEQFF
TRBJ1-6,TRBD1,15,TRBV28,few,TGTGCCAGCAGAAGGACAGGGATCAGCAATTCACCCCTCCACTTT,CASRRTGISNSPLHF
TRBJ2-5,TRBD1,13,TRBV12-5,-,TGTGCTAGTGGTTTGGCAGGGGGAGAGACCCAGTACTTC,CASGLAGGETQYF
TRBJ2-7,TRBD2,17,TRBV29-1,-,TGCAGCGTGGGGCTCATCGGGGTAGCGGGGGGTCTTGGGGAGCAGTACTTC,CSVGLIGVAGGLGEQYF
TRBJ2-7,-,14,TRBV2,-,TGTGCCAGCAGTGAAGCGCCAGGGCCCCGCGAGCAGTACTTC,CASSEAPGPREQYF
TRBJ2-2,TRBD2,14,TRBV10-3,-,TGTGCCACCCTAGGACTAGCGGGGACCGGGGAGCTGTTTTTT,CATLGLAGTGELFF
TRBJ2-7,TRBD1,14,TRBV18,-,TGTGCCAGCTCACCTAGGGGACAGGGCGGCGAGCAGTACTTC,CASSPRGQGGEQYF
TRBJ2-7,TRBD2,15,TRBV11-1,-,TGTGCCAGCAGCTTAGCCCTAGCGGGGGTCTACGAGCAGTACTTC,CASSLALAGVYEQYF
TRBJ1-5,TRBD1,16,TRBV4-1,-,TGCGCCAGCAGCCAATTAGCCGGGACAGGGGCTCAGCCCCAGCATTTT,CASSQLAGTGAQPQHF
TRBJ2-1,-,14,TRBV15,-,TGTGCCACCAGCCGAATTACAACTAGTGGCGAGCAGTTCTTC,CATSRITTSGEQFF
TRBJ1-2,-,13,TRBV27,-,TGTGCCAGCAGTTGGCCGGAGGAGCATGGCTACACCTTC,CASSWPEEHGYTF
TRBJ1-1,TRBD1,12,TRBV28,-,TGTGCCAGCAGCCCAGGGGGCGCCGGTGCTTTCTTT,CASSPGGAGAFF
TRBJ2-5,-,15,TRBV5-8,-,TGTGCCAGCAGTTCGGTACAGGGAGGGCAAGAGACCCAGTACTTC,CASSSVQGGQETQYF
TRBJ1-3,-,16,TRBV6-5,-,TGTGCCAGCAGTTACTCATCCCCGGGTACTGGAAACACCATATATTTT,CASSYSSPGTGNTIYF
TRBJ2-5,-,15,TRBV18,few,TGTGCCAGCTCGCGGCTGGGGGGGCCCCCAGAGACCCAGTACTTC,CASSRLGGPPETQYF
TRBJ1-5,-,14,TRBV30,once,TGTGCCTGGAGTGTTAATTCTGGGCCTCAGCCCCAGCATTTT,CAWSVNSGPQPQHF
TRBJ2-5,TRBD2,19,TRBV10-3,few,TGTGCCACCGCACCGATCCCACTAGCGGGGGGGGGCCGGGGAGAGACCCAGTACTTC,CATAPIPLAGGGRGETQYF
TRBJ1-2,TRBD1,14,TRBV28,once,TGTGCCAGCAGGGCTCCGGGACAGGGCTGGGGCTACACCTTC,CASRAPGQGWGYTF
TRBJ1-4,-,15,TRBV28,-,TGTGCCAGCAGTTTACTCACGTCCCCGGGTGAAAAACTGTTTTTT,CASSLLTSPGEKLFF
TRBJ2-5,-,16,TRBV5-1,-,TGCGCCAGCAGCCTCGATGGTAGCCGCTTCCAAGAGACCCAGTACTTC,CASSLDGSRFQETQYF
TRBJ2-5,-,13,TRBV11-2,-,TGTGCCAGCAGCTACAGGGATTTAGAGACCCAGTACTTC,CASSYRDLETQYF
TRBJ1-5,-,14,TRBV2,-,TGTGCCAGCAGTGCCGTAAATAGCAATCAGCCCCAGCATTTT,CASSAVNSNQPQHF
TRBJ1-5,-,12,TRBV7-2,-,TGTGCCAGCAGCTCCCTAACGGAGCCCCAGCATTTT,CASSSLTEPQHF
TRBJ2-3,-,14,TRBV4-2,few,TGTGCCAGCAGCCAAGAGTCAGTCACAGATACGCAGTATTTT,CASSQESVTDTQYF
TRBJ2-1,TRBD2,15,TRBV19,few,TGTGCCAGTAGTACAACCGGGACTAGCGGTAGTGAGCAGTTCTTC,CASSTTGTSGSEQFF
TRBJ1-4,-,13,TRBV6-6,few,TGTGCCAGCAGTTACAACCTAAATGAAAAACTGTTTTTT,CASSYNLNEKLFF
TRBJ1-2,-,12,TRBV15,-,TGTGCCACCAGCAGAGGAGGTGAGGGCTACACCTTC,CATSRGGEGYTF
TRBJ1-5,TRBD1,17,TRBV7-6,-,TGTGCCAGCAGCTTAAAAGAAGGGGGACAGGGTAATCAGCCCCAGCATTTT,CASSLKEGGQGNQPQHF